The text below deals with one T cell receptor (beta chain). There are many counts of this clonotype. It has no known antigen specificity. No qualities accompany the bases; no much larger clone lies one base away. These data belong to a study of T cells after yellow fever vaccination (dated by TCRdb to about 2019). Study-level background: Libraries from fractions with low cell numbers were prepared with the SMART-Seq v4 Ultra Low Input RNA kit. Bulk TCR alpha and beta repertoires were sequenced longitudinally to track T-cell clones before and after primary and booster YFV17D yellow fever vaccination. Two healthy male donors, one aged 18 to 30 and one aged 30 to 39 years, were included in the cohort. Blood was collected at multiple timepoints before and after primary and secondary immunization, and bulk PBMC replicates and cell subsets were isolated. Study-wide findings and limitations: Compared with the primary T-cell response, the secondary T-cell response was weaker but faster, peaking on day 5 rather than day 15. FACS-sorted repertoires could contain abundant contaminating clonotypes from the bulk population, so computational filtering was required. Only a couple of donors were included in the study, so the extent to which the findings can be generalized is limited. Most clones expanded after primary vaccination (around 96% of CD4 and roughly 91% of CD8) were re-detected after the booster, suggesting that broad memory maintenance occurred. A small fraction of clonotypes appeared in both the CD4 and CD8 compartments, likely as a result of convergent recombination.

Sequencing used an Illumina NovaSeq 6000. TCR cDNA was made using 5'RACE template switching, a step that added a universal primer site and unique molecular identifiers. Priming of cDNA synthesis was performed from both the TCR alpha and TCR beta constant segments. Library amplification involved two PCR steps, and the second step added sample barcodes and sequencing adapters. Libraries were sequenced on Illumina HiSeq 2500 (2x100 bp) or NovaSeq (2x150 bp). The published analysis was carried out like this. MIGEC handled demultiplexing of reads and collapsing into UMI consensus sequences, while MiXCR performed V(D)J alignment. Clonotypes responding to the vaccine were identified with edgeR on replicate PBMC samples, with the criteria of FDR below 0.01 and a log2 fold change above 5 up to day 15. Each bulk clonotype received a CD4 or CD8 identity based on whether the sequenced CD4 or CD8 repertoire contained that clonotype at higher abundance. TCRdb cleaned the public reads at Q25 with fastp, built clones with MiXCR and kept in-frame beta chains. Each record represents a unique CDR3 protein, reported with the most common genes and DNA among its rows. TCRdb's processing, not the authors', yielded these V and J calls. The sample table contains 300,000 to 350,000 distinct CDR3 sequences; only one count was recorded for approximately 4.5% of them. Roughly a fifth of the sample is in the top ten clones.

The CDR3 contains 14 residues, cysteine and phenylalanine counted. Of all the DNA, just the CDR3 is kept, 42 bases in frame from base 1. Trimming removed 3 bases from V and 7 bases from J; the gene matches leave 5 bases unexplained. CDR1 and CDR2 were assigned from the germline V gene as SGHDT and YYEEEE. The treatment or condition tag for this specimen amounts to: live attenuated yellow fever vaccine strain. Two biological replicates of bulk PBMCs were collected at each blood-draw timepoint. A standard Ficoll-Paque protocol was used to isolate PBMCs from peripheral blood. TriZol was used to extract RNA from bulk PBMCs, CD4 and CD8 fractions, and dextramer-positive and dextramer-negative fractions.

The source is a man younger than 35 who received the YFV17D yellow fever vaccine. This chain joins TRBV5-6 to TRBJ2-1, with 9 bases in between that match TRBD2. Sequenced material: PBMCs, taken 15 days after the yellow fever booster vaccination. The DNA sequence follows: TGTGCCAGCAGCTCGGGACTAGCAGCGAATGAGCAGTTCTTC. It specifies CASSSGLAANEQFF.